These 20 T cell receptor beta chains were all obtained from the same sample, sequenced in a study of lymphopenia after photon versus proton radiotherapy. The table came from immunoSEQ multiplex PCR; TCRdb's copy has only in-frame clones and leaves some out. The sample yields roughly 5,100 clones, 88% seen once. This specimen was peripheral blood, taken from a patient treated with photon-based radiotherapy. Receptor source: a man aged 25 to 40 with gastric cancer.

V is TRBV5-4 and J is TRBJ1-4; D possibly corresponds to TRBD1 (6 bases). In germline, CDR1 is SGHNT, CDR2 YYREEE (reference sequence). The ends were cut back, 4 bases at V and 3 bases at J, with 13 bases in the middle. CDR3 length: 15 amino acids. The CDR3 here is CASSPTGRANEKLFF. As DNA, the CDR3 is TGTGCCAGCAGCCCCACAGGGAGGGCTAATGAAAAACTGTTTTTT.

The chain recombines TRBV15 with TRBJ1-2, with D uncertain. Trimming left V 0 bases short and J 3 bases short, with 11 bases between. CDR3 length: 15 amino acids. Per the germline V gene, CDR1 is LNHNV and CDR2 is YYDKDF (reference sequence). The CDR3 loop is CATSRDIRWDYGYTF. The CDR3 DNA is TGTGCCACCAGCAGAGATATCCGATGGGACTATGGCTACACCTTC.

The CDR3 loop is CASCLLAGGDEQFF. The CDR3 DNA follows: TGTGCCAGCTGCCTACTAGCGGGAGGGGATGAGCAGTTCTTC. This rearrangement joins TRBV7-6 to TRBJ2-1; the match to TRBD2 covers 13 bases. CDR1 SGHVS and CDR2 FNYEAQ come from the germline V gene. V shed 8 bases, J shed 8 bases, and the junction held 6 bases outside the gene matches. The CDR3 spans 14 residues. The full variable domain, in which reference TRBV7-6 and TRBJ2-1 provide the parts outside the CDR3, is GAGVSQSPRYKVTKRGQDVALRCDPISGHVSLYWYRQALGQGPEFLTYFNYEAQQDKSGLPNDRFSAERPEGSISTLTIQRTEQRDSAMYRCASCLLAGGDEQFFGPGTRLTVL.

The gene calls are TRBV18 and TRBJ1-1; a weak D match, TRBD1 (6 bases). Trimming removed 2 bases at V and 1 base at J, with 14 bases between. The CDR3 has 16 amino acids. The germline CDR1 and CDR2 sequences are KGHSH and LQKENI. CDR3 amino acids: CASSPFYGGGNTEAFF. The CDR3 DNA is TGTGCCAGCTCACCATTTTACGGGGGCGGGAACACTGAAGCTTTCTTT.

This clone was counted once. The chain is built from TRBV6-5 and TRBJ2-7; weak D call: TRBD2 (5 bases). The CDR3 has 13 residues. The ends were cut back, 2 bases at V and 3 bases at J, with 8 bases in the middle. Germline V gene lookup returns CDR1 MNHEY and CDR2 SVGAGI. DNA for the CDR3: TGTGCCAGCAGTTACGAGGAGGACTACGAGCAGTACTTC. This translates into CASSYEEDYEQYF.

The chain couples TRBV9 to TRBJ1-2; 10 positions match TRBD1. The V and J ends lost 4 bases and 7 bases, in that order; junction bases with no gene match: 4. The CDR3 contains 13 residues. CDR1 is SGDLS, CDR2 YYNGEE, per germline. DNA of the CDR3: TGTGCCAGCAGCCCCGGGACAGGGGTTGGCTACACCTTC. This sequence encodes CASSPGTGVGYTF.

Written as DNA, the CDR3 is TGTGCCAGCAGCTTGATAGGGGTGAACACTGAAGCTTTCTTT. Encoded protein: CASSLIGVNTEAFF. The chain is built from TRBV5-6 and TRBJ1-1, with a weak D call TRBD1 (5 bases). V gave up 1 base and J gave up 0 bases, with 7 bases separating them. The CDR3 has 14 residues. In germline, CDR1 is SGHDT, CDR2 YYEEEE.

J is TRBJ1-5 and V is TRBV4-1; D call uncertain. The CDR3 contains 14 residues. From germline, CDR1 is MGHRA and CDR2 YSYEKL. V lost 5 bases and J 0 bases, leaving 8 bases between the germline ends. CDR3 in DNA: TGCGCCAGCAGCGACGTTCTTAGCAATCAGCCCCAGCATTTT. Protein: CASSDVLSNQPQHF.

The V and J genes are TRBV29-1 and TRBJ1-4; 7 bases line up with TRBD1. The junction had 9 bases not matched to a gene; V was cut back by 7 bases and J by 7 bases. CDR1 SQVTM and CDR2 ANQGSEA come from the germline V gene. The CDR3 runs to 13 residues. Written as DNA, the CDR3 is TGCAGCGCCCGACAGGGTTTGAGTGAAAAACTGTTTTTT. Protein product: CSARQGLSEKLFF.

This rearrangement joins TRBV11-2 to TRBJ2-7; D possibly uses TRBD1 or TRBD2 (6 bases each). The germline V gene has CDR1 SGHAT and CDR2 FQNNGV. V shed 5 bases and J shed 1 base, with 15 bases lying between them. This CDR3 has 15 residues. The CDR3 loop is CASSRVGGRSYEQYF. The CDR3, as DNA: TGTGCCAGCAGCCGGGTGGGGGGCAGGTCCTACGAGCAGTACTTC.

This clone was detected once. This chain links TRBV6-1 with TRBJ2-6, with a possible D match to TRBD2 (6 bases). The CDR3 loop spans 15 amino acids. The V end was cut by 4 bases, the J end by 0 bases, with 7 bases between. CDR1 is MNHNS and CDR2 is SASEGT in the germline V gene. The CDR3 nucleotides read TGTGCCAGCAGTGCGGGACTCTCTGGGGCCAACGTCCTGACTTTC. Its protein product is CASSAGLSGANVLTF.

This chain uses TRBV5-4 with TRBJ2-7; D possibly corresponds to TRBD1 (6 bases). Germline lookup yields CDR1 SGHNT and CDR2 YYREEE (reference sequence). V dropped 2 bases and J dropped 4 bases, with 10 bases sitting between them. The CDR3 loop spans 13 amino acids. The CDR3 sequence: CASSFRGMYEQYF. CDR3 DNA sequence: TGTGCCAGCAGCTTCAGGGGAATGTACGAGCAGTACTTC.

The chain combines TRBV29-1 with TRBJ1-1; D remains ambiguous. V lost 5 bases and J 5 bases, leaving 12 bases between the germline ends. The CDR3 has 12 amino acids. Looked up from germline, CDR1 is SQVTM and CDR2 is ANQGSEA. The CDR3 loop reads CSVNRDRTEAFF. The CDR3 nucleotides are TGCAGCGTTAATAGGGATCGGACTGAAGCTTTCTTT.

This chain connects TRBV5-5 to TRBJ2-1; D not resolved. In germline, CDR1 is SGHKS, CDR2 YYEKEE (reference sequence). The V gene lost 1 base and the J gene lost 13 bases, with 9 bases spanning the gap. The CDR3 runs 11 residues. CDR3 protein: CASSLLSQQFF. The CDR3 DNA reads TGTGCCAGCAGCTTGCTGAGCCAACAGTTCTTC.

In DNA, the CDR3 is TGTGCCAGCAGTTCATCGACAGAAGCGAGCACAGATACGCAGTATTTT. Translating it yields CASSSSTEASTDTQYF. The V call is TRBV27, the J call TRBJ2-3, with D possibly being TRBD1 (5 bases). CDR1 and CDR2 (germline): MNHEY, SMNVEV (reference sequence). The CDR3 extends over 16 amino acids. The V gene lost 4 bases and the J gene lost 0 bases, with 14 bases spanning the gap.

V and J are TRBV4-3 and TRBJ1-4; D uncertain. This CDR3 comprises 13 residues. Trimming took 1 base from V and 7 from J, leaving 7 bases between them. CDR1 is LGHNA, CDR2 YSLEER, per germline. CDR3 amino acids: CASSQALGEKLFF. CDR3 sequence (DNA): TGCGCCAGCAGCCAAGCTCTTGGTGAAAAACTGTTTTTT.

The chain links TRBV9 to TRBJ1-1; a weak D match, TRBD1 (5 bases). Germline V gene data show CDR1 as SGDLS and CDR2 as YYNGEE. V lost 4 bases to trimming and J lost 2 bases, with 15 bases between them. CDR3 length equals 15 residues. CDR3 coding DNA: TGTGCCAGCAGCAACACTCACGACAGAAACACTGAAGCTTTCTTT. It specifies CASSNTHDRNTEAFF.

The J gene is TRBJ2-7, the V gene TRBV5-1; no clear D. Trimming left V 0 bases short and J 0 bases short, with 7 bases between. CDR1 and CDR2 from the germline V gene are SGHRS and YFSETQ. The CDR3 contains 14 residues. CDR3 nucleotide sequence: TGCGCCAGCAGCTTGGAGGTCACCTCCTACGAGCAGTACTTC. This gives the protein CASSLEVTSYEQYF.

This clone was found once. CDR3 in amino acids: CASSRRPQETQYF. The CDR3 nucleotides are TGTGCCAGCAGTAGGAGACCTCAAGAGACCCAGTACTTC. The chain carries TRBV27 and TRBJ2-5; the D is unclear. Germline V gene sequence: CDR1 MNHEY, CDR2 SMNVEV (reference sequence). The CDR3 contains 13 residues. The V and J ends lost 5 bases and 2 bases respectively, with 9 bases between them.

The chain uses TRBV2 and TRBJ2-5, with D perhaps matching TRBD1 (6 bases). CDR1 and CDR2 (germline): SNHLY, FYNNEI. The CDR3 contains 13 residues. The V end lost 4 bases, the J end lost 5 bases, and 11 bases lay between the germline ends. Written as DNA, the CDR3 is TGTGCCAGCAGTGGATCACAGGGTGAGACCCAGTACTTC. This encodes CASSGSQGETQYF.